Listed below are T cell receptor beta chains from one sample, sequenced in a study of monozygotic twins with inflammatory bowel disease. TCRdb reprocessed the 5' RACE reads, keeping one entry per CDR3 protein, no DNA. Its table lists 300,000 to 400,000 distinct CDR3 sequences. The sequenced sample consisted of blood. These receptors came from a human donor with ulcerative colitis or Crohn's disease, or a healthy co-twin of an affected twin (not recorded which). The CDR3 runs from the conserved cysteine through the conserved F or W.

v_gene	j_gene	CDR3aa
TRBV10-3	TRBJ2-5	CAISVSPTLQETQYF
TRBV23-1	TRBJ2-7	CASSQSPRVNDEQYF
TRBV5-1	TRBJ2-2	CASRTRLAGDYRNTGELFF
TRBV30	TRBJ2-7	CAAGTGREQYF
TRBV29-1	TRBJ2-6	CSVTTRGAGANVLTF
TRBV12-3/TRBV12-4	TRBJ2-1	CASSTVGEQFF
TRBV28	TRBJ2-3	CASRKQGPRTDTQYF
TRBV6-2/TRBV6-3	TRBJ1-1	CASSYSREGAFF
TRBV5-1	TRBJ2-5	CASSIFPVQETQYF
TRBV30	TRBJ1-4	CAWKRLNEKLFF
TRBV6-5	TRBJ2-3	CASSYPRGPSDTLYF
TRBV18	TRBJ1-2	CASSPIPGAGDYGYTF
TRBV6-6	TRBJ2-3	CASSYSSTDTQYF
TRBV7-6	TRBJ2-3	CASSLELAGTQYF
TRBV25-1	TRBJ1-6	CASSEIQGNSPLHF
TRBV6-2/TRBV6-3	TRBJ2-3	CASSEADPPDTQYF
TRBV5-1	TRBJ1-1	CASSSPDRGAGTEAFF
TRBV7-2	TRBJ2-3	CASSLDLGGGTDTQYF
TRBV20-1	TRBJ1-2	CSPAWAVGGYTF
TRBV2	TRBJ2-1	CASSAVLEQFF
TRBV5-4	TRBJ2-1	CASSLAAGSNNEQFF
TRBV24-1	TRBJ1-5	CATSDPGAGGFQPQHF
TRBV7-8	TRBJ2-4	CASSFRPPTAIQYF
TRBV7-9	TRBJ2-3	CASSFLTLRDTDTQYF
TRBV3-1	TRBJ2-7	CASSQDSGRPYEQYF
TRBV27	TRBJ1-4	CASKFGQNNEKLFF
TRBV20-1	TRBJ1-6	CSARSRSGQGSPLHF
TRBV4-1	TRBJ1-1	CASSQEAAGTEAFF
TRBV25-1	TRBJ2-5	CASRGDGHTLGETQYF
TRBV7-2	TRBJ2-6	CASSLGPGQGSGANVLTF
TRBV20-1	TRBJ2-7	CSASWRSYEQYF
TRBV10-3	TRBJ2-5	CAISSRTSQETQYF
TRBV7-2	TRBJ1-1	CASSLGPPPQGVGTEAFF
TRBV3-1	TRBJ2-7	CASSSGLIRDSSYEQYF
TRBV12-3/TRBV12-4	TRBJ2-5	CASSPPRAGGRETQYF
TRBV12-3/TRBV12-4	TRBJ2-3	CASSPLVWGSSTDTQYF
TRBV5-1	TRBJ2-2	CASSLAGLNTGELFF
TRBV6-5	TRBJ2-7	CASSSWDRGPYEQYF
TRBV4-1	TRBJ2-5	CASSLYFSGAGETQYF
TRBV30	TRBJ1-1	CAWRGRGFTEAFF
TRBV27	TRBJ2-1	CASSLLATGRGNEQFF
TRBV12-3/TRBV12-4	TRBJ1-3	CASGFDGSSGNTIYF
TRBV5-6	TRBJ1-2	CASSILPTDANYGYTF
TRBV20-1	TRBJ2-2	CSASPAGRWTGELFF
TRBV10-3	TRBJ1-1	CAISESYQSGAAFF
TRBV7-2	TRBJ2-6	CASSSRTVSSGANVLTF